Each of the 28 T cell receptor beta chains below was sequenced from the same sample in a study of CD8 T cells in ankylosing spondylitis (dated by TCRdb to 2016 to 2017). The library relied on 5' RACE. TCRdb records Illumina HiSeq 2500 as the sequencer. The raw public reads went through TCRdb reprocessing: fastp at Q25, MiXCR clone calling, in-frame beta chains kept. Records with the same CDR3 protein are collapsed into one entry carrying the most frequent genes and DNA. The sample yields around 130,000 distinct CDR3 sequences; around 9% were counted once. About 3.6% of the sample is held by the ten biggest clonotypes. Source material: blood, either unsorted or a sorted T cell fraction (not recorded which). The source is a male donor with ankylosing spondylitis or in good health (not recorded which).

As regards this clonotype: A read error may explain this, as a much larger clone is one base away. The chain has TRBV7-9 and TRBJ2-5; D might be TRBD2 (6 bases). Germline CDR1 and CDR2: SEHNR and FQNEAQ (reference sequence). This CDR3 spans 16 amino acids. V lost 5 bases, J lost 2 bases, and 18 bases lay in between. The CDR3 loop is CASSQSSRREQETQYF. DNA for the CDR3: TGTGCCAGCAGCCAATCTAGCCGGAGGGAGCAAGAGACCCAGTACTTC.

This clonotype was observed many times. V is TRBV6-5 and J is TRBJ1-4, with D possibly TRBD1 on 6 matching bases. V gave up 4 bases and J gave up 7 bases, with 16 bases separating them. The CDR3 totals 15 residues. Germline CDR1 and CDR2: MNHEY and SVGAGI. CDR3 DNA sequence: TGTGCCAGCAGTTTTGAGGGGGGGCGGGTTGAAAAACTGTTTTTT. It codes for CASSFEGGRVEKLFF.

This clonotype showed up many times. J is TRBJ2-2 and V is TRBV20-1; 7 bases fit TRBD2. CDR1 and CDR2 (germline): DFQATT, SNEGSKA (reference sequence). This CDR3 contains 15 residues. With 5 bases clipped from V and 3 bases from J, the junction kept 9 bases outside the gene matches. The CDR3 bases are TGCAGTGCTGGACGCGGGAGATCGGACACCGGGGAGCTGTTTTTT. Translated: CSAGRGRSDTGELFF.

This clonotype was observed many times. The chain combines TRBV20-1 with TRBJ2-4; D unresolved. Trimming took 0 bases from V and 0 from J, leaving 12 bases between them. The CDR3 loop spans 16 amino acids. From germline, CDR1 is DFQATT and CDR2 SNEGSKA (reference sequence). CDR3 loop: CSARDRPDLAKNIQYF. CDR3 coding DNA: TGCAGTGCTAGAGATCGGCCAGATCTAGCCAAAAACATTCAGTACTTC.

The chain is built from TRBV20-1 and TRBJ2-4; a possible D gene is TRBD1 (6 bases). The CDR3 length is 13 residues. Trimming removed 5 bases from V and 7 bases from J, with 15 bases in between. Per the germline V gene, CDR1 is DFQATT and CDR2 is SNEGSKA (reference sequence). The DNA of the CDR3 is TGCAGTGCTCTATCGACAGGTGTGAACATTCAGTACTTC. The encoded protein is CSALSTGVNIQYF.

This clonotype was observed at least ten times. The chain combines TRBV21-1 with TRBJ1-3. TRBV21-1 is a pseudogene locus. This CDR3 comprises 19 residues. Here the CDR3 DNA reads TGTGCCAGCAGCCCCGAGAGGGCCCGCGCGGGGGTTTCTGGAAACACCATATATTTT. Its protein product is CASSPERARAGVSGNTIYF.

This clonotype showed up many times. The chain recombines TRBV5-5 with TRBJ2-7, with no clear D. The CDR3 consists of 12 residues. The V end lost 7 bases, the J end lost 1 base, and 9 bases lay between the germline ends. Germline CDR1 reads SGHKS; CDR2 reads YYEKEE (reference sequence). For the CDR3, the DNA is TGTGCCAGCGAAGCACAGTCCTACGAGCAGTACTTC. It yields the protein CASEAQSYEQYF.

This clonotype was detected only a few times. The chain employs TRBV7-9 and TRBJ2-2, with TRBD2 matching over 12 bases. The CDR3 extends over 16 amino acids. Germline loops: CDR1 SEHNR, CDR2 FQNEAQ (reference sequence). With V trimmed by 6 bases and J by 0 bases, 2 bases remained unmatched. CDR3 sequence: CASRRLAGANTGELFF. The CDR3 region has the DNA TGTGCCAGCAGACGACTAGCGGGAGCGAACACCGGGGAGCTGTTTTTT.

This clonotype has ten or more counts. J is TRBJ2-7 and V is TRBV7-2; D is perhaps TRBD1 (6 bases). CDR1 SGHTA and CDR2 FQGNSA come from the germline V gene. The V end lost 6 bases, the J end lost 0 bases, and 12 bases lay between the germline ends. The CDR3 contains 14 residues. The CDR3 DNA is TGTGCCAGCAGACCCGACAGGAACTCCTACGAGCAGTACTTC. It specifies CASRPDRNSYEQYF.

This clonotype was recorded a few times. The chain combines TRBV5-5 with TRBJ2-1; maybe TRBD2 (5 bases). This CDR3 is 11 amino acids long. Trimming took off 5 bases at V and 8 bases at J, with 8 bases between the two ends. Germline V gene sequence: CDR1 SGHKS, CDR2 YYEKEE (reference sequence). The CDR3 DNA sequence: TGTGCCAGCAGGAGGGTGGATGAGCAGTTCTTC. Translating gives CASRRVDEQFF. Supplemented by reference TRBV5-5 and TRBJ2-1, the full variable domain reads DAGVTQSPTHLIKTRGQQVTLRCSPISGHKSVSWYQQVLGQGPQFIFQYYEKEERGRGNFPDRFSARQFPNYSSELNVNALLLGDSALYLCASRRVDEQFFGPGTRLTVL.

There are many counts of this clonotype. The CDR3 spells CASSPWGADKNEKLFF. The CDR3 DNA reads as TGCGCCAGCAGCCCATGGGGGGCAGACAAAAATGAAAAACTGTTTTTT. The gene calls are TRBV5-1 and TRBJ1-4; D perhaps matches TRBD1 (6 bases). CDR1 is SGHRS, CDR2 YFSETQ, per germline. Trimming pared 4 bases from V and 5 bases from J, leaving 18 bases between. CDR3 length: 16 amino acids.

This clonotype was observed a handful of times. The junction does not match germline at one end; this may be a read error. The rearrangement uses TRBV6-4 and TRBJ2-1; 7 bases line up with TRBD1. The CDR3 is 13 amino acids. Germline loops: CDR1 MRHNA, CDR2 SNTAGT. CDR3 sequence: CSSSDRAANAQFF. The CDR3 bases are TGTTCCAGCAGTGACAGGGCTGCTAACGCGCAGTTCTTC.

This clonotype was observed at least ten times. The chain is built from TRBV20-1 and TRBJ2-1; D perhaps matches TRBD2 (5 bases). Germline CDR1 is DFQATT and CDR2 is SNEGSKA (reference sequence). V was pared by 6 bases and J by 3 bases, with 15 bases between. The CDR3 contains 14 residues. The CDR3 DNA follows: TGCAGTGCGGGGTGGCGGGCCGTCTACAATGAGCAGTTCTTC. Its protein product is CSAGWRAVYNEQFF.

V gene TRBV2 combines with J gene TRBJ2-5; 7 nucleotides match TRBD2. The CDR3 extends over 12 amino acids. The germline V gene has CDR1 SNHLY and CDR2 FYNNEI. V lost 10 bases, J lost 2 bases, and 4 bases stayed unmatched. CDR3 in DNA: TGTGCCATAGGGACTACGCAAGAGACCCAGTACTTC. Translation: CAIGTTQETQYF.

This clonotype came up many times. The J gene is TRBJ2-7, the V gene TRBV7-3; D is ambiguous. The CDR3 covers 15 residues. Germline CDR1 reads SGHTA; CDR2 reads FQGTGA. V lost 2 bases to trimming and J lost 0 bases, with 11 bases between them. CDR3 region: CASSLSAGISYEQYF. The CDR3 coding sequence is TGTGCCAGCAGCTTATCGGCCGGAATCTCCTACGAGCAGTACTTC.

The chain couples TRBV28 to TRBJ2-1, with 11 bases that match TRBD2. The germline V gene encodes CDR1 MDHEN and CDR2 SYDVKM. The CDR3 totals 15 residues. V was clipped by 1 base and J by 6 bases; unmatched bases: 2. The CDR3, as DNA: TGTGCCAGCAGTTTATTTAGCGGGGGGGCCAATGAGCAGTTCTTC. Amino acid sequence: CASSLFSGGANEQFF.

The sample holds many counts of this clonotype. The chain joins TRBV10-3 to TRBJ2-7; unclear D gene. V shed 10 bases and J shed 0 bases, with 10 bases lying between them. CDR1 and CDR2 from the germline V gene are ENHRY and SYGVKD. CDR3 length: 12 residues. DNA for the CDR3: TGTGCCACCAGCCTTAGCTCCTACGAGCAGTACTTC. Its protein is CATSLSSYEQYF.

The V and J genes are TRBV5-1 and TRBJ2-5; D is perhaps TRBD1 (5 bases). The V and J ends lost 2 bases and 4 bases respectively, with 12 bases between them. CDR1 is SGHRS and CDR2 is YFSETQ in the germline V gene. The CDR3 is 14 residues long. The CDR3 reads CASSFRGQGETQYF. In nucleotides, the CDR3 is TGCGCCAGCAGCTTTAGGGGCCAAGGAGAGACCCAGTACTTC.

This clonotype has only a few counts. The chain has TRBV5-1 and TRBJ2-1, with 8 bases matching TRBD2. Germline CDR1 and CDR2: SGHRS and YFSETQ. V lost 5 bases, J lost 6 bases, and 10 bases stayed unmatched. The CDR3 sequence is 15 residues long. The CDR3 nucleotides read TGCGCCAGCAGACGGGAGCGGGAGCCTCTCAATGAGCAGTTCTTC. Translating it yields CASRREREPLNEQFF.

This clonotype was observed at least ten times. The V call is TRBV9, the J call TRBJ2-1, with 9 bases that match TRBD2. Germline V gene sequence: CDR1 SGDLS, CDR2 YYNGEE. The ends lost 3 bases at V and 4 bases at J; junction bases unmatched: 8. This CDR3 has 16 residues. The CDR3 coding sequence is TGTGCCAGCAGCGCTACCGGGACTAGCTTTTACAATGAGCAGTTCTTC. It translates to CASSATGTSFYNEQFF.

This clonotype turned up a few times. V usage is TRBV7-8 and J usage is TRBJ1-5; TRBD1 might be the D (5 bases). V was pared by 6 bases and J by 4 bases, with 19 bases between. The CDR3 has 16 amino acids. The germline CDR1 and CDR2 sequences are SGHVS and FQNEAQ. This CDR3 reads CASSPGWGEINQPQHF. Here the CDR3 DNA reads TGTGCCAGCAGTCCCGGATGGGGGGAGATAAATCAGCCCCAGCATTTT. Based on the CDR3 plus reference TRBV7-8 and TRBJ1-5, the full variable domain is GAGVSQSPRYKVAKRGQDVALRCDPISGHVSLFWYQQALGQGPEFLTYFQNEAQLDKSGLPSDRFFAERPEGSVSTLKIQRTQQEDSAVYLCASSPGWGEINQPQHFGDGTRLSIL.

CDR3 protein: CSVDRPQLQETQYF. CDR3 nucleotide sequence: TGCAGCGTTGACCGGCCCCAACTCCAAGAGACCCAGTACTTC. This sequence joins TRBV29-1 and TRBJ2-5; D gene unclear. CDR3 length equals 14 residues. Germline V gene lookup returns CDR1 SQVTM and CDR2 ANQGSEA. V gave up 3 bases and J gave up 1 base, with 12 bases separating them.

This clonotype was recorded at least ten times. This rearrangement joins TRBV7-8 to TRBJ2-1; D unclear. V lost 1 base and J 6 bases, leaving 7 bases between the germline ends. CDR3 length equals 13 residues. Per germline, CDR1 SGHVS and CDR2 FQNEAQ. The CDR3 is CASSLGSPNEQFF. The CDR3 coding sequence is TGTGCCAGCAGCTTAGGTAGTCCCAATGAGCAGTTCTTC. The full variable domain, its missing parts supplied by reference TRBV7-8 and TRBJ2-1, is GAGVSQSPRYKVAKRGQDVALRCDPISGHVSLFWYQQALGQGPEFLTYFQNEAQLDKSGLPSDRFFAERPEGSVSTLKIQRTQQEDSAVYLCASSLGSPNEQFFGPGTRLTVL.

The rearrangement uses TRBV14 and TRBJ2-5, with TRBD1 identical over 7 bases. This CDR3 spans 16 amino acids. Germline CDR1 is SGHDN and CDR2 is FVKESK. With 0 bases clipped from V and 4 bases from J, the junction kept 8 bases outside the gene matches. This chain's CDR3 is CASSQERGQGGETQYF. The CDR3 nucleotides are TGTGCCAGCAGCCAAGAGAGGGGGCAAGGTGGAGAGACCCAGTACTTC.

This clonotype was seen only once. V gene TRBV7-9 combines with J gene TRBJ2-3, with unresolved D. Trimming pared 5 bases from V and 6 bases from J, leaving 12 bases between. CDR1 is SEHNR, CDR2 FQNEAQ, per germline (reference sequence). The CDR3 runs to 13 residues. This chain's CDR3 is CASSVRVSDTQYF. Written as DNA, the CDR3 is TGTGCCAGCAGCGTCCGAGTCTCGGATACGCAGTATTTT.

This clonotype has ten or more counts. In DNA form, the CDR3 reads TGTGCCAGCCGTAATAGCGGGAGGGATGAGCAGTTCTTC. Translating it yields CASRNSGRDEQFF. V and J are TRBV27 and TRBJ2-1, with 11 bases that match TRBD2. CDR1 is MNHEY, CDR2 SMNVEV, per germline (reference sequence). V dropped 8 bases and J dropped 8; count of bases not matched to a gene: 5. This CDR3 is 13 amino acids long.

Ten or more counts support this clonotype. J is TRBJ2-7 and V is TRBV12-3 or TRBV12-4, with 10 bases fitting TRBD2. V lost 3 bases to trimming and J lost 2 bases; unmatched junction nucleotides: 1. The CDR3 has 14 amino acids. CDR3 protein: CASSFLAGAYEQYF. Here the CDR3 DNA reads TGTGCCAGCAGTTTTCTAGCGGGGGCCTACGAGCAGTACTTC.

This clonotype was recorded many times. This sequence joins TRBV20-1 and TRBJ2-4; either TRBD1 or TRBD2 may supply D (5 bases each). CDR3 length: 13 residues. V was shortened by 1 base and J by 6 bases, with 10 bases between the two germline ends. Germline CDR1 reads DFQATT; CDR2 reads SNEGSKA (reference sequence). The CDR3 loop is CSARVVGGNIQYF. In DNA, the CDR3 is TGCAGTGCTAGAGTGGTTGGGGGAAACATTCAGTACTTC.